One T cell receptor (beta chain) is described in this entry. Its antigen is currently unknown. The source of the sample is a study of neoadjuvant anti-PD-1 for oral cavity cancer. Clones were read by immunoSEQ multiplex PCR, and TCRdb kept only the in-frame ones, dropping some. The sample shows several thousand clones, around 75% of them seen only once. The CDR3 consists of 15 residues. Germline CDR1 MDHEN, CDR2 SYDVKM. With 5 bases clipped from V and 10 bases from J, the junction kept 13 bases outside the gene matches. Whole-study results and caveats: Non-responders to neoadjuvant nivolumab had significantly more clonal PBMC T cells than responders.

The chain carries TRBV28 and TRBJ1-5; the match to TRBD1 covers 8 bases. The receptor's source is a person aged 35-79 years with oral cavity squamous cell carcinoma. The source material was PBMCs, sampled before nivolumab (anti-PD-1) treatment. CDR3 sequence: CASSTQGAVLRPQHF. The CDR3 coding sequence is TGTGCCAGCAGTACCCAGGGGGCGGTTTTACGACCCCAGCATTTT.